This T cell receptor beta chain was identified during a study of shared clonotypes between healthy human individuals. The overall study: Three plates were used per donor for CD4 naive, three for CD4 memory, two for CD8 naive and one for CD8 memory.

Splitting of each subset's genomic DNA was done evenly across several immunoSEQ plates. The method was immunoSEQ multiplex PCR; TCRdb's version includes in-frame clones alone and lacks a portion of them. The sample holds approximately 2,000,000 clones, around 93% seen once. The CDR3 has 15 amino acids. The V gene's germline CDR1 is MDHEN and CDR2 SYDVKM. V was clipped by 3 bases and J by 1 base, with 10 bases between them. The TCR was taken from a man aged 18 to 29 in good health. Some clones in this sample may be carry-over from other donors' samples. The genes are TRBV28 and TRBJ2-4; perhaps TRBD1 as D (5 bases). The sequenced material came from naive CD4+ T cells from PBMCs. Subset reported: CD45RA+ positively selected. The CDR3: CASSFRGTAKNIQYF. CDR3 coding DNA: TGTGCCAGCAGTTTTAGGGGCACGGCCAAAAACATTCAGTACTTC.